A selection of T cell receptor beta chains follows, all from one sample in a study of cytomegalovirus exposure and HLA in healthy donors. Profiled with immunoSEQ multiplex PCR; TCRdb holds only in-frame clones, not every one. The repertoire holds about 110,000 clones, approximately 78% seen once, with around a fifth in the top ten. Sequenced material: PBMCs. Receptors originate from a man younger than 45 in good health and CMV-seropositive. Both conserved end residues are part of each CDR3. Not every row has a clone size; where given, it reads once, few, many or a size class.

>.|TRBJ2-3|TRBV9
CASSVGSRGDTQYF
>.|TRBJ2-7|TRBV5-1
CASSSAGTHEQYF
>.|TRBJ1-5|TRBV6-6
CASTPLAGTGLEHF
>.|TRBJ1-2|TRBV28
CASSLTGSNYGYTF
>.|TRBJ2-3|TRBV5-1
CASSLTRVTDTQYF
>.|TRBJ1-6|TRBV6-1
CASSGDFNSPLHF
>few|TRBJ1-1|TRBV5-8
CASSLLTGTEAFF
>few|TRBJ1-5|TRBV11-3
CASSSMTDQPQHF
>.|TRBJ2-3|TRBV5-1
CASSLVGLAGTDTQYF
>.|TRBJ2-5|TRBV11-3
CASSPRGMRETQYF
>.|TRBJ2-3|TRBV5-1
CASSSGTGTDTQYF
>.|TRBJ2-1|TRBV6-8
CASSRRGTHYNEQFF
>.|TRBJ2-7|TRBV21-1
CASSIGTADSYEQYF
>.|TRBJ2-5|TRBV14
CASSQGRSEETQYF
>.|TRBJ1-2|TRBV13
CASSGYRGSGYTF
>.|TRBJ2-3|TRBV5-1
CASSGGTWAPSTDTQYF
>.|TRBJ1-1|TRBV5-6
CASSLRQGLNTEAFF
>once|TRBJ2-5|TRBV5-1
CASLRDFQETQYF
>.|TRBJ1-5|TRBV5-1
CASSPDRVGQPQHF
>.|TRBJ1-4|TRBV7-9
CASSTRDAGQTTNEKLFF
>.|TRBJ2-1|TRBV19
CASSMGPYNEQFF
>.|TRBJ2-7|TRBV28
CATFTGTTYEQYF
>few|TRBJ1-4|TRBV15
CATSTLTGVNNEKLFF
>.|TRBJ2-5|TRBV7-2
CASSIPGQETQYF
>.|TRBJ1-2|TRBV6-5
CASSPTGASGYTF
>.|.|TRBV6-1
CASSARQVLSYEQYF
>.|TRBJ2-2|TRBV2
CASSEEGGSTGELFF
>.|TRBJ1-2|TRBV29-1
CSVQDYNYGYTF
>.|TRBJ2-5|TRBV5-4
CASSAPAAGGETQYF
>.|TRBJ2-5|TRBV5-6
CASSSPTGGGGWETQYF
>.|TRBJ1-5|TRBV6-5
CASSCCGAYSNQPQHF
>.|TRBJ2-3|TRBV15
CATSRGTTRRGGRTTQYF
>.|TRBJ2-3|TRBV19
CASRGSGTDTQYF
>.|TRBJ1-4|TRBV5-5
CASSPGQGAVGEKLFF
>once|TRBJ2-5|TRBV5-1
CASSLGLAGQETQYF
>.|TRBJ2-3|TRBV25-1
CASSEFEIAGAPRDTQYF
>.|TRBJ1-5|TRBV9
CASSVYGTDDQPQHF
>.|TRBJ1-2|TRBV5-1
CASSLATGLDYGYTF
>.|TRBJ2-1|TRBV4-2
CASSQDSGSSYNEQFF
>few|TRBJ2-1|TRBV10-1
CASSGSVMVNEQFF
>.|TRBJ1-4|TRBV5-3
CTRSLEWAGPNEKLFF
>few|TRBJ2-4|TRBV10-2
CASSEGEIWRERDIQYF
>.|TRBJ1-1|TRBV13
CASSLGLGQGFMSGEAFF
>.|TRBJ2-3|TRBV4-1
CASSQVTSGSAYTQYF
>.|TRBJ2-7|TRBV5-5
CASSFTGTGFYEQYF
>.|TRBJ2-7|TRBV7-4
CASSLLAGGSYEQYF
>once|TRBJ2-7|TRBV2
CASSGFKAGLGYEQYF
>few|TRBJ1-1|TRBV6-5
CASTRGGVGTEAFF
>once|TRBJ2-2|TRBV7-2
CASRSKDRGLYGELFF
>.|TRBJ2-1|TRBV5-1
CASSLYDEQFF